These 28 T cell receptor beta chains were sequenced from one sample in a study of blood T cell repertoires in COVID-19. Libraries were prepared by immunoSEQ multiplex PCR; TCRdb keeps only in-frame clonotypes and omits some of them. The data hold 400,000 or so clones, with around 90% observed a single time. Sequenced material: PBMCs or T cells enriched from blood (not recorded which). These receptors all come from a man between 18 and 29 years old who had recovered from COVID-19.

The chain links TRBV7-2 to TRBJ1-2; D unresolved. V was shortened by 3 bases and J by 6 bases, with 11 bases between the two germline ends. The CDR3 runs to 13 residues. In germline, CDR1 is SGHTA, CDR2 FQGNSA. Here the CDR3 reads CASSFHHADGYTF. The CDR3 DNA follows: TGTGCCAGCAGCTTTCACCACGCGGATGGCTACACCTTC.

This clone has a single count. One end of the junction is discordant with germline, which a read error may explain. This chain uses TRBV6-1 with TRBJ1-6, with a weak D call TRBD1 (6 bases). Germline CDR1 is MNHNS and CDR2 is SASEGT. The CDR3 runs to 14 residues. DNA for the CDR3: TGTGCCAGCAGGGAAGGGGGAGGAGGGTCACCCCTCCACTTT. This sequence encodes CASREGGGGSPLHF.

The rearrangement uses TRBV18 and TRBJ1-4; D remains unclear. Germline V CDR1 and CDR2: KGHSH, LQKENI. The CDR3 runs to 14 residues. With 5 bases removed from V and 0 bases from J, the gap between germline ends came to 7 bases. CDR3 loop: CASSIGATNEKLFF. The CDR3, as DNA: TGTGCCAGCTCAATAGGAGCAACTAATGAAAAACTGTTTTTT.

The chain joins TRBV7-6 to TRBJ1-4; 9 bases fit TRBD1. Germline CDR1 and CDR2: SGHVS and FNYEAQ. The CDR3 extends over 13 amino acids. The V segment lost 6 bases and the J segment 11 bases; nucleotides outside the gene matches: 7. The DNA of the CDR3 is TGTGCCAGCAGTTCCGGGACAGGGAGTAAACTGTTTTTT. Encoded protein: CASSSGTGSKLFF.

The table lists this clone with a few counts. The chain couples TRBV27 to TRBJ1-5; D gene ambiguous. Germline CDR1 is MNHEY and CDR2 is SMNVEV (reference sequence). The CDR3 runs to 14 residues. V lost 5 bases, J lost 3 bases, and 11 bases lay in between. Written as DNA, the CDR3 is TGTGCCAGCAGTCCCCGGACTTCCAATCAGCCCCAGCATTTT. Encoded protein: CASSPRTSNQPQHF.

The gene calls are TRBV18 and TRBJ2-1, with 9 bases that match TRBD2. Germline-derived CDR1 and CDR2 are KGHSH and LQKENI. After removal of 0 bases from V and 4 bases from J, the junction contained 10 bases not matched to a gene. This CDR3 has 18 amino acids. The CDR3 DNA reads as TGTGCCAGCTCACCACCGCCTCTCCTAGCGGGACCTTACAATGAGCAGTTCTTC. It is translated as CASSPPPLLAGPYNEQFF.

This chain's CDR3 is CATSRDQGGYTEAFF. In DNA, the CDR3 is TGTGCCACCAGCAGAGATCAGGGTGGGTACACTGAAGCTTTCTTT. The rearrangement joins TRBV15 to TRBJ1-1, with a tentative D call TRBD1 (5 bases). This CDR3 region has 15 residues. Germline V gene lookup returns CDR1 LNHNV and CDR2 YYDKDF (reference sequence). The germline V and J ends were trimmed by 0 bases and 3 bases, with 11 bases remaining between them.

This clone turned up a few times. The chain has TRBV5-1 and TRBJ1-1; weak D call: TRBD1 (5 bases). The CDR3 runs to 14 residues. Germline V gene lookup returns CDR1 SGHRS and CDR2 YFSETQ. V lost 3 bases to trimming and J lost 4 bases, with 13 bases between them. CDR3 residues: CASSWWQGSTEAFF. The CDR3 DNA reads as TGCGCCAGCAGCTGGTGGCAGGGTAGCACTGAAGCTTTCTTT.

The chain employs TRBV4-2 and TRBJ2-7; D possibly corresponds to TRBD2 (6 bases). Trimming stripped 4 bases from V and 6 bases from J, with 16 bases between. CDR1 and CDR2 (germline): LGHNA, YNFKEQ. This CDR3 comprises 14 residues. CDR3 coding DNA: TGTGCCAGCAGCCTACCGGGAGAGTCGGCCGAGCAGTACTTC. It specifies CASSLPGESAEQYF.

The gene calls are TRBV7-9 and TRBJ1-1, with TRBD1 as a possible D gene (5 bases). Germline CDR1 reads SEHNR; CDR2 reads FQNEAQ (reference sequence). V dropped 4 bases and J dropped 3 bases, with 21 bases sitting between them. The CDR3 extends over 17 amino acids. In DNA form, the CDR3 reads TGTGCCAGCAGCTCCCAATACTACAGGAAAAGCGACACTGAAGCTTTCTTT. This translates into CASSSQYYRKSDTEAFF.

V and J are TRBV28 and TRBJ1-5; TRBD1 might be the D (6 bases). The V end lost 2 bases, the J end lost 2 bases, and 10 bases lay between the germline ends. From germline, CDR1 is MDHEN and CDR2 SYDVKM. The CDR3 is 15 amino acids. Here the CDR3 DNA reads TGTGCCAGCAGTTTAGGGGGGGCAGGCAATCAGCCCCAGCATTTT. As protein: CASSLGGAGNQPQHF.

CDR3 protein: CASRDRGVNTEAFF. The CDR3 coding sequence is TGCGCCAGCAGGGACAGGGGTGTGAACACTGAAGCTTTCTTT. The chain joins TRBV4-1 to TRBJ1-1; 9 positions match TRBD1. CDR1 is MGHRA, CDR2 YSYEKL, per germline. With 6 bases clipped from V and 0 bases from J, the junction kept 2 bases outside the gene matches. The CDR3 is made up of 14 amino acids.

This sequence joins TRBV7-2 and TRBJ1-4; 7 nucleotides match TRBD1. From germline, CDR1 is SGHTA and CDR2 FQGNSA. V dropped 7 bases and J dropped 8; count of bases not matched to a gene: 7. The CDR3 has 13 amino acids. CDR3 protein: CASTQGLREKLFF. The CDR3 coding sequence is TGTGCCAGCACACAGGGGTTGCGGGAAAAACTGTTTTTT.

This chain joins TRBV4-1 and TRBJ1-5; tentative D call: TRBD1 (5 bases). Between the trimmed V and J ends, which lost 0 bases and 2 bases, there was a span of 11 bases. This CDR3 contains 16 residues. The germline V gene has CDR1 MGHRA and CDR2 YSYEKL. The CDR3 DNA follows: TGCGCCAGCAGCCAAGAAGGCAGGGCAGGCAATCAGCCCCAGCATTTT. It specifies CASSQEGRAGNQPQHF.

The J gene is TRBJ1-5, the V gene TRBV30, with D perhaps matching TRBD1 (5 bases). V was shortened by 0 bases and J by 0 bases, with 6 bases between the two germline ends. CDR1 and CDR2 from the germline V gene are GTSNPN and SVGIG (reference sequence). This CDR3 region has 14 residues. The CDR3, as DNA: TGTGCCTGGAGTGTAGGGGTTAGCAATCAGCCCCAGCATTTT. As protein: CAWSVGVSNQPQHF.

The rearrangement joins TRBV6-5 to TRBJ2-1, with a possible D match to TRBD2 (5 bases). Per germline, CDR1 MNHEY and CDR2 SVGAGI. This CDR3 has 14 amino acids. The ends were cut back, 8 bases at V and 2 bases at J, with 13 bases in the middle. CDR3 nucleotides: TGTGCCAGCGGTTGGACTCCAACCTACAATGAGCAGTTCTTC. Encoded protein: CASGWTPTYNEQFF.

The chain employs TRBV5-4 and TRBJ1-1; perhaps TRBD1 as D (6 bases). The V gene's germline CDR1 is SGHNT and CDR2 YYREEE (reference sequence). V lost 2 bases and J lost 4, with 9 bases in between. The CDR3 is 13 residues long. The CDR3, as DNA: TGTGCCAGCAGCTTAGGGGGGGGCACTGAAGCTTTCTTT. Its translation is CASSLGGGTEAFF.

This clone showed up just once. The V gene is TRBV2, the J gene TRBJ1-1, with unresolved D. Germline CDR1 is SNHLY and CDR2 is FYNNEI. CDR3 size: 12 residues. V lost 5 bases, J lost 1 base, and 5 bases lay in between. The CDR3 loop reads CASSTQNTEAFF. CDR3 DNA sequence: TGTGCCAGCAGTACACAGAACACTGAAGCTTTCTTT.

The gene calls are TRBV30 and TRBJ1-1, with 7 bases aligning to TRBD1. The V gene end was trimmed by 4 bases and the J gene end by 0 bases; junction bases not matched to a gene: 14. Germline V gene sequence: CDR1 GTSNPN, CDR2 SVGIG (reference sequence). The CDR3 length is 17 residues. CDR3 sequence: CAWTRTRTGGMNTEAFF. DNA of the CDR3: TGTGCCTGGACAAGGACCCGGACAGGAGGTATGAACACTGAAGCTTTCTTT. The variable domain in full, with the rest retrieved from reference TRBV30 and TRBJ1-1, is SQTIHQWPATLVQPVGSPLSLECTVEGTSNPNLYWYRQAAGRGLQLLFYSVGIGQISSEVPQNLSASRPQDRQFILSSKKLLLSDSGFYLCAWTRTRTGGMNTEAFFGQGTRLTVV.

This clone came up once. The chain uses TRBV29-1 and TRBJ2-5, with D tentatively TRBD2 (5 bases). V was clipped by 3 bases and J by 3 bases, with 11 bases between them. This CDR3 comprises 13 residues. The germline V gene encodes CDR1 SQVTM and CDR2 ANQGSEA. The CDR3 protein is CSVEIQRKETQYF. Written as DNA, the CDR3 is TGCAGCGTTGAGATTCAGCGGAAAGAGACCCAGTACTTC.

The V and J genes are TRBV2 and TRBJ2-5; no firm D call. This CDR3 contains 10 residues. CDR1 SNHLY and CDR2 FYNNEI come from the germline V gene. V lost 7 bases to trimming and J lost 3 bases, with 3 bases between them. CDR3 DNA sequence: TGTGCCAGCAATAAAGAGACCCAGTACTTC. Encoded protein: CASNKETQYF.

The chain is built from TRBV12-3 or TRBV12-4 and TRBJ2-3; D not certain. V lost 6 bases and J lost 1, with 5 bases in between. This CDR3 is 12 amino acids long. DNA of the CDR3: TGTGCCAGCAGGAAGCGCACAGATACGCAGTATTTT. Amino acid sequence: CASRKRTDTQYF.

The genes are TRBV5-8 and TRBJ1-5; TRBD1 matches at 7 bases. The CDR3 is 16 residues long. V trimming: 4 bases; J trimming: 0 bases; junction bases outside the gene matches: 7. The germline CDR1 and CDR2 sequences are SGHTS and YDEGEE. Here the CDR3 reads CASSRGTENSNQPQHF. CDR3 DNA: TGTGCCAGCAGCCGCGGGACAGAGAATAGCAATCAGCCCCAGCATTTT. Drawing the rest from reference TRBV5-8 and TRBJ1-5, the complete variable domain is EAGVTQSPTHLIKTRGQQATLRCSPISGHTSVYWYQQALGLGLQFLLWYDEGEERNRGNFPPRFSGRQFPNYSSELNVNALELEDSALYLCASSRGTENSNQPQHFGDGTRLSIL.

The J gene is TRBJ1-3, the V gene TRBV29-1; 8 bases match TRBD1. This CDR3 is built from 16 residues. Germline V lookup: CDR1 SQVTM, CDR2 ANQGSEA. J lost 3 bases, V lost 7 bases, and 14 bases had no gene match. Written as DNA, the CDR3 is TGCAGCGCCATCGGACAGGGAGCGGGACATGGAAACACCATATATTTT. Translating gives CSAIGQGAGHGNTIYF.

The chain recombines TRBV10-3 with TRBJ2-7; no clear D. The CDR3 totals 14 residues. Trimming took off 2 bases at V and 0 bases at J, with 8 bases between the two ends. Germline lookup yields CDR1 ENHRY and CDR2 SYGVKD. Written as DNA, the CDR3 is TGTGCCATCAGTGAGCCTGACATCTCCTACGAGCAGTACTTC. The encoded protein is CAISEPDISYEQYF.

The table lists this clone with a count of one. The chain recombines TRBV2 with TRBJ1-6; 8 bases are a match to TRBD1. The junction had 9 bases not matched to a gene; V was cut back by 7 bases and J by 7 bases. The CDR3 extends over 15 amino acids. Germline CDR1 and CDR2: SNHLY and FYNNEI. CDR3: CASIPPGQVNSPLHF. CDR3 DNA: TGTGCCAGCATCCCCCCGGGACAGGTCAATTCACCCCTCCACTTT.

The chain recombines TRBV5-1 with TRBJ2-1; possibly TRBD1 for D (6 bases). The ends were cut back, 7 bases at V and 0 bases at J, with 14 bases in the middle. The V gene's germline CDR1 is SGHRS and CDR2 YFSETQ. This CDR3 comprises 15 residues. The CDR3 reads CASSRGGGSYNEQFF. In DNA, the CDR3 is TGCGCCAGCTCCAGAGGGGGTGGCTCCTACAATGAGCAGTTCTTC.

The V and J genes are TRBV6-5 and TRBJ2-5; the D is unclear. The germline V gene encodes CDR1 MNHEY and CDR2 SVGAGI. CDR3 size: 13 residues. Trimming stripped 0 bases from V and 5 bases from J, with 7 bases between. The CDR3: CASSYSTRETQYF. CDR3 nucleotide sequence: TGTGCCAGCAGTTACTCGACGAGGGAGACCCAGTACTTC.